The present T cell receptor beta chain was sequenced within a study of cytomegalovirus exposure and HLA in healthy donors. 60 Vbeta and 13 Jbeta primers were used in PCR. The protocol was immunoSEQ multiplex PCR, while the TCRdb copy is restricted to in-frame clones and leaves out a portion. The sample holds about 100,000 clones, around 80% seen once. V lost 7 bases to trimming and J lost 0 bases, with 13 bases between them. Looked up from germline, CDR1 is SGHRS and CDR2 is YFSETQ. This CDR3 has 14 amino acids. This chain joins TRBV5-1 and TRBJ1-1; no clear D gene. This clonotype was obtained from a man aged 25 to 45 in good health and CMV-seronegative. The sequencing sample was made of PBMCs. The CDR3 region is CASCLGVLNTEAFF. CDR3 DNA sequence: TGCGCCAGCTGTCTCGGGGTATTGAACACTGAAGCTTTCTTT.